This is a list of T cell receptor beta chains from one sample in a study of T cell repertoires in cytomegalovirus infection. Via MiXCR, TCRdb re-called the reads, giving one row per CDR3 protein. Among some 440,000 distinct CDR3 sequences listed, approximately 32% were seen once. The source material was PBMCs. All receptors come from a human donor in good health (CMV status not recorded). Some clones in this sample may be carry-over from other donors' samples. CDR3s include the opening cysteine and the closing phenylalanine or tryptophan. A D gene is named only where the DNA matches it firmly. Clone size appears in some rows only: once, few, many, or a class for an expanded clone.

d_call: .
v_call: TRBV2
j_call: TRBJ2-7
clone_size: few
cdr3_nt: TGTGCCAGCAGCGTTGGGACCGTCAGGAGGGGCAACGAGCAGTACTTC
cdr3_aa: CASSVGTVRRGNEQYF

d_call: TRBD2
v_call: TRBV7-9
j_call: TRBJ2-3
clone_size: many
cdr3_nt: TGTGCCAGCAGTATCGGGGGGAACCCCACAGATACGCAGTATTTT
cdr3_aa: CASSIGGNPTDTQYF

d_call: .
v_call: TRBV6-2/TRBV6-3
j_call: TRBJ1-5
clone_size: few
cdr3_nt: TGTGCCAGCAGTTACTACTGGACGGTGAGCAATCAGCCCCAGCATTTT
cdr3_aa: CASSYYWTVSNQPQHF

d_call: TRBD1
v_call: TRBV12-3/TRBV12-4
j_call: TRBJ1-1
clone_size: few
cdr3_nt: TGTGCCAGCACCCGGACAGGGGGGAACACTGAAGCTTTCTTT
cdr3_aa: CASTRTGGNTEAFF

d_call: .
v_call: TRBV11-2
j_call: TRBJ2-7
clone_size: .
cdr3_nt: TGTGCCAGCAGCTTCACAGGGAACGAGCAGTACTTC
cdr3_aa: CASSFTGNEQYF

d_call: .
v_call: TRBV12-3/TRBV12-4
j_call: TRBJ1-5
clone_size: few
cdr3_nt: TGTGCCAGCACCATGGGGGGGTATCGGCAGCCCCAGCATTTT
cdr3_aa: CASTMGGYRQPQHF

d_call: .
v_call: TRBV20-1
j_call: TRBJ2-3
clone_size: .
cdr3_nt: TGCAGTGCTAGTGGGCTAGAGCTGTCAGATACGCAGTATTTT
cdr3_aa: CSASGLELSDTQYF

d_call: .
v_call: TRBV11-2
j_call: TRBJ2-7
clone_size: .
cdr3_nt: TGTGCCAGCAGCTTAAGCCGCGTTGGGGGGCTCGGCTACGAGCCGTACTTC
cdr3_aa: CASSLSRVGGLGYEPYF

d_call: TRBD1
v_call: TRBV7-8
j_call: TRBJ2-1
clone_size: few
cdr3_nt: TGTGCCAGCAGCCTTGGGACAGGGCGCGAGCAGTTCTTC
cdr3_aa: CASSLGTGREQFF

d_call: TRBD1
v_call: TRBV6-1
j_call: TRBJ2-3
clone_size: many
cdr3_nt: TGTGCCAGCAGCCCTCCGGGACAGCCGTTCCCTAGCACAGATACGCAGTATTTT
cdr3_aa: CASSPPGQPFPSTDTQYF

d_call: .
v_call: TRBV7-9
j_call: TRBJ2-1
clone_size: .
cdr3_nt: TGTGCCAGCAGCTTTTTACCCGGGGGCATAATAAATGAGCAGTTCTTC
cdr3_aa: CASSFLPGGIINEQFF

d_call: TRBD1
v_call: TRBV6-1
j_call: TRBJ2-3
clone_size: .
cdr3_nt: TGTGCCAGCAGTCAACCGGGACAGGGCCGAGGGCGAGATACGCAGTATTTT
cdr3_aa: CASSQPGQGRGRDTQYF

d_call: TRBD1
v_call: TRBV6-1
j_call: TRBJ1-1
clone_size: .
cdr3_nt: TGTGCCAGCAGTCCCGACACCCGGACAGGAGAAACTGAAGCTTTCTTT
cdr3_aa: CASSPDTRTGETEAFF

d_call: .
v_call: TRBV7-3
j_call: TRBJ1-6
clone_size: .
cdr3_nt: TGTGCCAGCAGCTTAGCAGGGAGCAATTCACCCCTCCACTTT
cdr3_aa: CASSLAGSNSPLHF

d_call: .
v_call: TRBV10-2
j_call: TRBJ2-2
clone_size: .
cdr3_nt: TGCGCCAGCGGGGGTGGCCCCCGCCCGGTCGGGGAGCTGTTTTTT
cdr3_aa: CASGGGPRPVGELFF

d_call: .
v_call: TRBV7-6
j_call: TRBJ2-2
clone_size: .
cdr3_nt: TGTGCCAGAAGCTCGTCTCAGACCGGGGAGCTGTTTTTT
cdr3_aa: CARSSSQTGELFF

d_call: .
v_call: TRBV7-2
j_call: TRBJ2-2
clone_size: .
cdr3_nt: TGTGCCAGCAGCTTAGTAGCTCCGTGGCAGGGCGGGCTTAACACCGGGGAGCTGTTTTTT
cdr3_aa: CASSLVAPWQGGLNTGELFF

d_call: TRBD2
v_call: TRBV20-1
j_call: TRBJ2-7
clone_size: .
cdr3_nt: TGCAGTGCTAGAGATCTGAAGACTAGCGGACGTGCGGGGGAGCAGTACTTC
cdr3_aa: CSARDLKTSGRAGEQYF

d_call: .
v_call: TRBV2
j_call: TRBJ2-5
clone_size: few
cdr3_nt: TGTGCCAGCAGTGACGGGCAGTACAAAGAGACCCAGTACTTC
cdr3_aa: CASSDGQYKETQYF

d_call: .
v_call: TRBV4-3
j_call: TRBJ1-5
clone_size: many
cdr3_nt: TGCGCCAGCAGCCAAGATTTAAGGGAGGAGGGTCAGCCCCAGCATTTT
cdr3_aa: CASSQDLREEGQPQHF

d_call: .
v_call: TRBV7-6
j_call: TRBJ2-7
clone_size: .
cdr3_nt: TGTGCCAGCAGCTCACCAATGGGTGCGTCCGACTCCTACGAGCAGTACTTC
cdr3_aa: CASSSPMGASDSYEQYF

d_call: .
v_call: TRBV6-1
j_call: TRBJ1-4
clone_size: .
cdr3_nt: TGTGCCAGCTCAGGGACTGGACGCGATGAAAAACTGTTTTTT
cdr3_aa: CASSGTGRDEKLFF

d_call: .
v_call: TRBV7-8
j_call: TRBJ1-2
clone_size: .
cdr3_nt: TGTGCCAGCAGCTTAGCAGGCAATGGGGGACCTAACTTTGGCTCCACCTTC
cdr3_aa: CASSLAGNGGPNFGSTF

d_call: TRBD1
v_call: TRBV6-5
j_call: TRBJ2-5
clone_size: few
cdr3_nt: TGTGCCAGCAGTTACTCTGGACAGGAAGAGACCCAGTACTTC
cdr3_aa: CASSYSGQEETQYF

d_call: .
v_call: TRBV2
j_call: TRBJ2-1
clone_size: .
cdr3_nt: TGTGCCAGCCGAAGCAATGAGCAGTTCTTC
cdr3_aa: CASRSNEQFF

d_call: TRBD2
v_call: TRBV7-9
j_call: TRBJ2-7
clone_size: .
cdr3_nt: TGTGCCAGCAGCAGGACTAGCGGAACCTCCTACGAGCAGTACTTC
cdr3_aa: CASSRTSGTSYEQYF

d_call: .
v_call: TRBV7-3
j_call: TRBJ2-1
clone_size: .
cdr3_nt: TGTGCCAGCAGCTTAAAAGCAGGAATAGTGCAGTTATTC
cdr3_aa: CASSLKAGIVQLF

d_call: .
v_call: TRBV7-2
j_call: TRBJ2-3
clone_size: many
cdr3_nt: TGTGCCAGCAGCTTAGCGGGGGTAACAGATACGCAGTATTTT
cdr3_aa: CASSLAGVTDTQYF

d_call: .
v_call: TRBV7-6
j_call: TRBJ2-7
clone_size: .
cdr3_nt: TGTGCCAGCAGCTTAGAGCGTGACAGCGGCTACGAGCCGTACTTC
cdr3_aa: CASSLERDSGYEPYF

d_call: TRBD1
v_call: TRBV19
j_call: TRBJ2-7
clone_size: .
cdr3_nt: TGTGCCAGTAGAAGACAGGGGGCGCAGGACGAGCAGTACTTC
cdr3_aa: CASRRQGAQDEQYF

d_call: TRBD2
v_call: TRBV7-6
j_call: TRBJ2-2
clone_size: many
cdr3_nt: TGTGCCAGCAGCTTGATAGCGGGAGAGACCGGGGAGCTGTTTTTT
cdr3_aa: CASSLIAGETGELFF

d_call: .
v_call: TRBV18
j_call: TRBJ2-3
clone_size: many
cdr3_nt: TGTGCCAGCAGTTCGTCCACAGATACGCAGTATTTT
cdr3_aa: CASSSSTDTQYF

d_call: .
v_call: TRBV6-2/TRBV6-3
j_call: TRBJ2-1
clone_size: many
cdr3_nt: TGTGCCAGCAGTTACAGTTCCCATTTCGATAATGAGCAGTTCTTC
cdr3_aa: CASSYSSHFDNEQFF

d_call: TRBD1
v_call: TRBV2
j_call: TRBJ2-1
clone_size: few
cdr3_nt: TGTGCCAGCAGTGGATCGTCCCCTGGGACAGCGTACAATGAGCAGTTCTTC
cdr3_aa: CASSGSSPGTAYNEQFF

d_call: .
v_call: TRBV7-9
j_call: TRBJ1-2
clone_size: many
cdr3_nt: TGTGCCAGCAGCCCATCGGGGGTTGGCGATGGCTACACCTTC
cdr3_aa: CASSPSGVGDGYTF

d_call: .
v_call: TRBV7-2
j_call: TRBJ2-1
clone_size: .
cdr3_nt: TGTGCCAGCAGCTTAGCGGTCGGTCGAAGTGGAAAGAGTAATGAGCAGTTCTTC
cdr3_aa: CASSLAVGRSGKSNEQFF

d_call: .
v_call: TRBV4-1
j_call: TRBJ1-3
clone_size: few
cdr3_nt: TGCGCCAGCAGCCAAGACCGGGCCCGCTACACCATATATTTT
cdr3_aa: CASSQDRARYTIYF

d_call: .
v_call: TRBV14
j_call: TRBJ2-7
clone_size: .
cdr3_nt: TGTGCCAGCAGCCAGGACTGGACAGCCTACGAGCAGTACTTC
cdr3_aa: CASSQDWTAYEQYF

d_call: .
v_call: TRBV7-8
j_call: TRBJ2-1
clone_size: many
cdr3_nt: TGTGCCAGCAGCTTAGTGGGGGCCCCCTCCTACAATGAGCAGTTCTTC
cdr3_aa: CASSLVGAPSYNEQFF

d_call: .
v_call: TRBV19
j_call: TRBJ1-2
clone_size: .
cdr3_nt: TGTGCGAGTAGGGACTTGGGGTCCTATGGCTACACCTTC
cdr3_aa: CASRDLGSYGYTF

d_call: .
v_call: TRBV19
j_call: TRBJ1-6
clone_size: many
cdr3_nt: TGTGCCAGTTCGTCGGGGGCGCATTCACCCCTCCACTTT
cdr3_aa: CASSSGAHSPLHF

d_call: .
v_call: TRBV2
j_call: TRBJ2-3
clone_size: many
cdr3_nt: TGTGCCACCTCAGACAGAACTAGCACAGATACGCAGTATTTT
cdr3_aa: CATSDRTSTDTQYF

d_call: .
v_call: TRBV11-2
j_call: TRBJ1-5
clone_size: .
cdr3_nt: TGTGCCAGAAGCTCGGTGGGCAATCAGCCCCAGCATTTT
cdr3_aa: CARSSVGNQPQHF

d_call: TRBD1
v_call: TRBV19
j_call: TRBJ2-3
clone_size: few
cdr3_nt: TGTGCCAGTAGGCCGTCAGACAGGGTTGGTACGCAGTATTTT
cdr3_aa: CASRPSDRVGTQYF

d_call: .
v_call: TRBV25-1
j_call: TRBJ1-4
clone_size: once
cdr3_nt: TGTGCCAGCAATGATCGGGGGGGTGAAAAACTGTTTTTT
cdr3_aa: CASNDRGGEKLFF